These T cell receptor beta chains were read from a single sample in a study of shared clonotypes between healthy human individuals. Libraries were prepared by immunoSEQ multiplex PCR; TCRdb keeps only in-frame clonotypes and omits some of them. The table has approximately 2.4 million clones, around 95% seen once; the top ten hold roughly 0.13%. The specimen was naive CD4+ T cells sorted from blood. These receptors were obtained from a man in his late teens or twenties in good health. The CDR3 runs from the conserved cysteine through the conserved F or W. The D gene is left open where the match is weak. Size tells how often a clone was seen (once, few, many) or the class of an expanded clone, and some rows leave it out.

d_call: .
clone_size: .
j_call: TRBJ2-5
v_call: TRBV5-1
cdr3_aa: CASSLTGGWQETQYF
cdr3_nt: TGCGCCAGCAGCCTAACGGGTGGGTGGCAAGAGACCCAGTACTTC

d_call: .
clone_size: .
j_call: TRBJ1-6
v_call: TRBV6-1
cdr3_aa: CASSEAPVYNSPLHF
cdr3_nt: TGTGCCAGCAGTGAAGCCCCAGTCTATAATTCACCCCTCCACTTT

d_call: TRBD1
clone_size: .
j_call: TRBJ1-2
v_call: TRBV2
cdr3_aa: CASSSPGGRQGKKSNYGYTF
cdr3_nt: TGTGCCAGCAGTTCTCCGGGGGGGAGACAGGGCAAAAAGTCTAACTATGGCTACACCTTC

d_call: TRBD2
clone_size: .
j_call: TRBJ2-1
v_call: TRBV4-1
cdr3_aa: CASSREVAGGVDEQFF
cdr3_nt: TGCGCCAGCAGCCGGGAGGTGGCGGGGGGTGTCGATGAGCAGTTCTTC

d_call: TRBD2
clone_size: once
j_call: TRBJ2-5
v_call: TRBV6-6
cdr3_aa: CASSYRASGGQETQYF
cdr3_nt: TGTGCCAGCAGTTACAGGGCTAGCGGGGGCCAAGAGACCCAGTACTTC

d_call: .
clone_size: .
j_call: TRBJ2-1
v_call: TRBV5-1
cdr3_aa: CASSLSGYNEQFF
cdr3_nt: TGCGCCAGCAGCTTGAGTGGCTACAATGAGCAGTTCTTC

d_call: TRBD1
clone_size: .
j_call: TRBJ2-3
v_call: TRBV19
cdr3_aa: CASKQGADTQYF
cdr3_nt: TGTGCCAGTAAACAGGGGGCAGATACGCAGTATTTT

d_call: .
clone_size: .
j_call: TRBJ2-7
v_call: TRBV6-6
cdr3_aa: CASSYFGYTYEQYF
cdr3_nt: TGTGCCAGCAGTTACTTTGGGTATACCTACGAGCAGTACTTC

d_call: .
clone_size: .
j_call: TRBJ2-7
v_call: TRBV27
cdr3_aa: CASTPFDGGAREQYF
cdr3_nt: TGTGCCAGCACCCCTTTCGATGGGGGGGCCAGGGAGCAGTACTTC

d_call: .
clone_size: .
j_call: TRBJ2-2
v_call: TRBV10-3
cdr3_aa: CAISDRANTGELFF
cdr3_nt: TGTGCCATCAGTGATCGGGCTAACACCGGGGAGCTGTTTTTT

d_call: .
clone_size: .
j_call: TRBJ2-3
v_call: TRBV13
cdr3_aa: CASSSGLYTDTQYF
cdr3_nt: TGTGCCAGCAGCTCGGGACTTTACACAGATACGCAGTATTTT

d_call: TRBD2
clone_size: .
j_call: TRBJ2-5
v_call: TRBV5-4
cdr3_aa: CASSHSGGRETQYF
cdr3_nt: TGTGCCAGCAGCCATAGCGGGGGTAGGGAGACCCAGTACTTC

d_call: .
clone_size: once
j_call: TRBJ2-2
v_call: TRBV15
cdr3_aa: CATSGRNTGELFF
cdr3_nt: TGTGCCACCAGCGGTCGGAACACCGGGGAGCTGTTTTTT

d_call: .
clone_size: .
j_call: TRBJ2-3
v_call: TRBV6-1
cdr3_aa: CASSEGGSTDTQYF
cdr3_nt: TGTGCCAGCAGTGAGGGCGGCAGCACAGATACGCAGTATTTT

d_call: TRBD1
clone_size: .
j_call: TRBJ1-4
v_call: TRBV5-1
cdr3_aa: CASSVGQGDEKLFF
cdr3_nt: TGCGCCAGCAGCGTGGGACAGGGGGATGAAAAACTGTTTTTT

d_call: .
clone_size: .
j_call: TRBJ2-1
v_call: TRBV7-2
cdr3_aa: CASSRLRGPYNEQFF
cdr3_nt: TGTGCCAGCAGCCGGCTCCGGGGCCCCTACAATGAGCAGTTCTTC

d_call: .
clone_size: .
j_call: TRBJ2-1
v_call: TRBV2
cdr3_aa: CAVNPGLAYNEQFF
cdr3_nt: TGTGCCGTCAATCCGGGACTGGCCTACAATGAGCAGTTCTTC

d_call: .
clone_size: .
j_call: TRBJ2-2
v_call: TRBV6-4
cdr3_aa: CASGQRTGELFF
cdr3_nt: TGTGCCAGCGGACAGCGAACCGGGGAGCTGTTTTTT

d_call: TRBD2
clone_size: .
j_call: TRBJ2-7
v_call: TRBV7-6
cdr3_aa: CASSAVAGGRSEQYF
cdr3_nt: TGTGCCAGCAGCGCCGTAGCGGGGGGACGTAGCGAGCAGTACTTC

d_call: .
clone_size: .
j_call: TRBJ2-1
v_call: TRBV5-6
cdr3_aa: CASSPPKGNEQFF
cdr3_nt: TGTGCCAGCAGCCCCCCGAAGGGTAATGAGCAGTTCTTC

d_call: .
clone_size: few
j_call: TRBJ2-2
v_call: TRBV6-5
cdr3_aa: CASSRDWNTGELFF
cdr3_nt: TGTGCCAGCAGTCGGGACTGGAACACCGGGGAGCTGTTTTTT

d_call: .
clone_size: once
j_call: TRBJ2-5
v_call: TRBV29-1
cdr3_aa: CSVDPRETQYF
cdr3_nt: TGCAGCGTTGACCCAAGGGAGACCCAGTACTTC